This T cell receptor beta chain was identified in a study of cytomegalovirus exposure and HLA in healthy donors. This CDR3 has 16 residues. J lost 4 bases, V lost 3 bases, and 10 bases had no gene match. In germline, CDR1 is LGHNA, CDR2 YSLEER. Concerning this clone itself: The antigen is not known.

The PCR had 60 Vbeta and 13 Jbeta primers. Profiled with immunoSEQ multiplex PCR; TCRdb holds only in-frame clones, not every one. The table has approximately 110,000 clones, around three quarters seen once. Broader study findings: In a later analysis, HLA-associated beta chains showed higher expansion and lower generation probabilities than comparable chains. Most of the TCR beta V segments (in an earlier analysis) were productive either about 87% or about 30% of the time.

The source is a female donor in good health and CMV-seropositive. The J gene is TRBJ2-7, the V gene TRBV4-3; 9 bases agree with TRBD2. Sequenced: PBMCs. As DNA, the CDR3 is TGCGCCAGCAGCCATCCCCAAGGCGGGGGGGCGTACGAGCAGTACTTC. The encoded protein is CASSHPQGGGAYEQYF.